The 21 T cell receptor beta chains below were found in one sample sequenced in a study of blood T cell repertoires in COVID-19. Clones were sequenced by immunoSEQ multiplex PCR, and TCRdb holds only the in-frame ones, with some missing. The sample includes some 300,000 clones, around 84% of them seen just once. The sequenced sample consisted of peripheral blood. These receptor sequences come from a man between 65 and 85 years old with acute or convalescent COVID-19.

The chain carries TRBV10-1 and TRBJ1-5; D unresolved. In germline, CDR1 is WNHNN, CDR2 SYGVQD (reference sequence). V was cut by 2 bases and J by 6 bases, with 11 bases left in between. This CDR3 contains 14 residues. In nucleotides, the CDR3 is TGCGCCAGCAGTGAGGGCAGGTTGGGTCAGCCCCAGCATTTT. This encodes CASSEGRLGQPQHF.

CDR3 nucleotides: TGTGCCAGCAGCCCTCCCGGGACTAGCGGCTCCGGGGAGCTGTTTTTT. Translated, it gives CASSPPGTSGSGELFF. The chain carries TRBV9 and TRBJ2-2; TRBD2 matches 11 bases. The CDR3 is 16 amino acids. V lost 4 bases and J lost 6; bases outside the gene matches: 8. Germline assignment: CDR1 SGDLS and CDR2 YYNGEE. The entire variable domain, with the rest obtained from reference TRBV9 and TRBJ2-2, is as follows: DSGVTQTPKHLITATGQRVTLRCSPRSGDLSVYWYQQSLDQGLQFLIQYYNGEERAKGNILERFSAQQFPDLHSELNLSSLELGDSALYFCASSPPGTSGSGELFFGEGSRLTVL.

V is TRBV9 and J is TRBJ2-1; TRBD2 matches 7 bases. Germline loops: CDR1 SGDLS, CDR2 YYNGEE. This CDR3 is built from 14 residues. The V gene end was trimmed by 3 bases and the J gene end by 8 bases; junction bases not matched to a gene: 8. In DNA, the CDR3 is TGTGCCAGCAGCGATCGGGCGGGAGAAGATGAGCAGTTCTTC. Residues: CASSDRAGEDEQFF.

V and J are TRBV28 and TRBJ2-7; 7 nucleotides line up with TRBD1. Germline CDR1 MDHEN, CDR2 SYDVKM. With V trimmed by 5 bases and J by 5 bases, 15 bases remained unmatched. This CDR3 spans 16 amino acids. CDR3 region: CASSPRQGKGNNEQYF. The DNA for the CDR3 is TGTGCCAGCAGTCCCCGACAGGGTAAGGGGAACAACGAGCAGTACTTC. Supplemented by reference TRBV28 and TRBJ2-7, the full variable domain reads DVKVTQSSRYLVKRTGEKVFLECVQDMDHENMFWYRQDPGLGLRLIYFSYDVKMKEKGDIPEGYSVSREKKERFSLILESASTNQTSMYLCASSPRQGKGNNEQYFGPGTRLTVT.

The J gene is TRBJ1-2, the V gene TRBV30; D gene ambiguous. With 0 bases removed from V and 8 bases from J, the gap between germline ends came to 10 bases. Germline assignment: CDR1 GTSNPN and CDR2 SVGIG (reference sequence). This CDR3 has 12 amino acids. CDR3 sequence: CAWSVPVGGYTF. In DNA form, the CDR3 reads TGTGCCTGGAGTGTCCCCGTCGGGGGCTACACCTTC.

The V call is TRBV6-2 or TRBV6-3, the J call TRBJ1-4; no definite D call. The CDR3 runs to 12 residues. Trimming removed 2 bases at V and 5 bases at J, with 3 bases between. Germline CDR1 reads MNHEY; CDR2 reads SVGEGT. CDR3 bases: TGTGCCAGCAGTTACGAGAATGAAAAACTGTTTTTT. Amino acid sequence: CASSYENEKLFF.

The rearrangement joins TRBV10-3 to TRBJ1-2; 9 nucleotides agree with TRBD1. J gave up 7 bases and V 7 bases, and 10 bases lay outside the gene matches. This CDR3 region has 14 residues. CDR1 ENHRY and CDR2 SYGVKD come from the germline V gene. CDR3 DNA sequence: TGTGCCATCAATACACAGGGGGCGACTGCTGGCTACACCTTC. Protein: CAINTQGATAGYTF.

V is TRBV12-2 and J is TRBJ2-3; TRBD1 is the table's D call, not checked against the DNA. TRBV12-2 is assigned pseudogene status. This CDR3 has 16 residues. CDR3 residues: CASRLRGAGSTDTQYF. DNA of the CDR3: TGTGCAAGTCGCTTAAGAGGTGCAGGGAGCACAGATACGCAGTATTTT.

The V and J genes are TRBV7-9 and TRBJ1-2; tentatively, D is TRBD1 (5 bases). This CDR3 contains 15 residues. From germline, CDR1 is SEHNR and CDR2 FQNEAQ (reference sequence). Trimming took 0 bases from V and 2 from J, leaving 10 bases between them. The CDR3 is CASSLALTVNYGYTF. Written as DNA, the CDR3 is TGTGCCAGCAGCTTAGCCCTGACAGTAAACTATGGCTACACCTTC.

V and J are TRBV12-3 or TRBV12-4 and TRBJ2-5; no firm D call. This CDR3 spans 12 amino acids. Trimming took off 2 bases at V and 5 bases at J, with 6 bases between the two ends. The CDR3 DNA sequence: TGTGCCAGCAGTTTAATTCGGGAGACCCAGTACTTC. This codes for CASSLIRETQYF.

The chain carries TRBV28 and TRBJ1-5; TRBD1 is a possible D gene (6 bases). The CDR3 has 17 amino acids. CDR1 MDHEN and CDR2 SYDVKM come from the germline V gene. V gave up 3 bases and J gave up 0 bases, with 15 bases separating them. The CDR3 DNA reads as TGTGCCAGCAGTTTGGGGGCAGGGGATTATAGCAATCAGCCCCAGCATTTT. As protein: CASSLGAGDYSNQPQHF.

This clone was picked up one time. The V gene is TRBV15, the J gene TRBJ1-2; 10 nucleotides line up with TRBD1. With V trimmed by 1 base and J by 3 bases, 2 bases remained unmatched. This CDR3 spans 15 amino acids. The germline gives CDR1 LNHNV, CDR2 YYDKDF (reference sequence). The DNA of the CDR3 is TGTGCCACCAGCAGAGCCGGGACAGGGGACTATGGCTACACCTTC. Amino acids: CATSRAGTGDYGYTF.

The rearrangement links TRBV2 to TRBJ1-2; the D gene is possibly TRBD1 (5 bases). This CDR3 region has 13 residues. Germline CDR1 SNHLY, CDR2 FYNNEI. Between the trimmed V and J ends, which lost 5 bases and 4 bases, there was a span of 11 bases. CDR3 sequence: CASSLDISYGYTF. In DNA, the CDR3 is TGTGCCAGCAGTCTGGACATCTCCTATGGCTACACCTTC.

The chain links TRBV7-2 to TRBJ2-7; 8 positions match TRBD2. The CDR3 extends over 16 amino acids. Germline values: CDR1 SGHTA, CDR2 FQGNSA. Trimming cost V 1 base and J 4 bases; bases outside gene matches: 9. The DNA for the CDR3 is TGTGCCAGCAGCTTAGGACACCAGCGGGAGAGGTACGAGCAGTACTTC. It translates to CASSLGHQRERYEQYF.

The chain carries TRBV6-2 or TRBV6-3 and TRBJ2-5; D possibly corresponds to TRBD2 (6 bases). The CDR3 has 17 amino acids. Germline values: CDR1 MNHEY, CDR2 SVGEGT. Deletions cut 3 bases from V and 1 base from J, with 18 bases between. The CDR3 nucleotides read TGTGCCAGCAGTTATCCCCTCGGGCGGGGACCCCAAGAGACCCAGTACTTC. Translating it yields CASSYPLGRGPQETQYF.

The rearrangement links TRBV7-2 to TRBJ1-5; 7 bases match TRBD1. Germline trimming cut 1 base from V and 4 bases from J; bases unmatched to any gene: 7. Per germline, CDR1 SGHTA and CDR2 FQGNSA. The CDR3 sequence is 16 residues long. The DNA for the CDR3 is TGTGCCAGCAGCTTAGTCGGGACAGCCTCAAATCAGCCCCAGCATTTT. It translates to CASSLVGTASNQPQHF. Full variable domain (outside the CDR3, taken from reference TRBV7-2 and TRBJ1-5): GAGVSQSPSNKVTEKGKDVELRCDPISGHTALYWYRQSLGQGLEFLIYFQGNSAPDKSGLPSDRFSAERTGGSVSTLTIQRTQQEDSAVYLCASSLVGTASNQPQHFGDGTRLSIL.

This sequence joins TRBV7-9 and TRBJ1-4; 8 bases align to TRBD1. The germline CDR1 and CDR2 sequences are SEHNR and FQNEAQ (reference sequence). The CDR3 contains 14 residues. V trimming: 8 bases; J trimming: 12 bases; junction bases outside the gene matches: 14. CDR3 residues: CASQFGQGGEELFF. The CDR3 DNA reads TGTGCCAGCCAATTTGGACAGGGCGGTGAGGAACTGTTTTTT.

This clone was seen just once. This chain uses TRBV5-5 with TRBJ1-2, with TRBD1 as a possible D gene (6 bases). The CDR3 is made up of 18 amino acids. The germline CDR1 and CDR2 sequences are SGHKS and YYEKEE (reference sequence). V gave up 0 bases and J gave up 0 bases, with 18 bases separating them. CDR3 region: CASSLGANRELANYGYTF. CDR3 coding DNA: TGTGCCAGCAGCTTGGGGGCGAACAGGGAGTTAGCTAACTATGGCTACACCTTC.

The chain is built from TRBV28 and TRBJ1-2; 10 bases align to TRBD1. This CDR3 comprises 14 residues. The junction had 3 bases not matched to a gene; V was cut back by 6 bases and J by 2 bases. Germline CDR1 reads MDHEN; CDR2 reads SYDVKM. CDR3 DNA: TGTGCCAGCAGGGGACAGGGGAAGAACTATGGCTACACCTTC. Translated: CASRGQGKNYGYTF.

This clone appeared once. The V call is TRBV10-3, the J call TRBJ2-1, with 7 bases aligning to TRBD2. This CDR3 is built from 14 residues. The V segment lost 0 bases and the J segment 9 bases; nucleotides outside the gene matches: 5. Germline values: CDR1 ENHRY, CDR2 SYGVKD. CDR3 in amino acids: CAISESLGGTEQFF. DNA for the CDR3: TGTGCCATCAGTGAGTCGTTGGGGGGGACTGAGCAGTTCTTC.

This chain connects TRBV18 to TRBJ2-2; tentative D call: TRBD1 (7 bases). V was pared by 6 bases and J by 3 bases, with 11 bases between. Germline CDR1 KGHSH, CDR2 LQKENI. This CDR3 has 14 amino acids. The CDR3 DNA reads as TGTGCCAGCTCTCGGGGGACAGACACCGGGGAGCTGTTTTTT. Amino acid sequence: CASSRGTDTGELFF.